This T cell receptor beta chain came from a study of T cell repertoires in cytomegalovirus infection. Trimming left V 4 bases short and J 10 bases short, with 9 bases between. This CDR3 has 11 amino acids. Germline V lookup: CDR1 MNHEY, CDR2 SVGEGT. One entry per CDR3 protein results from TCRdb running MiXCR on the reads. In the table there are around 630,000 distinct CDR3 sequences, 24% of which are singletons. V usage is TRBV6-2 or TRBV6-3 and J usage is TRBJ2-3; D remains ambiguous. This receptor was taken from a human donor in good health (CMV status not recorded). Some clones in this sample may be carry-over from other donors' samples. Material for sequencing was CD8+ T cells from PBMCs. The CDR3 protein is CASSSGYSQYF. CDR3 nucleotides: TGTGCCAGCAGTTCCGGCTATTCGCAGTATTTT.